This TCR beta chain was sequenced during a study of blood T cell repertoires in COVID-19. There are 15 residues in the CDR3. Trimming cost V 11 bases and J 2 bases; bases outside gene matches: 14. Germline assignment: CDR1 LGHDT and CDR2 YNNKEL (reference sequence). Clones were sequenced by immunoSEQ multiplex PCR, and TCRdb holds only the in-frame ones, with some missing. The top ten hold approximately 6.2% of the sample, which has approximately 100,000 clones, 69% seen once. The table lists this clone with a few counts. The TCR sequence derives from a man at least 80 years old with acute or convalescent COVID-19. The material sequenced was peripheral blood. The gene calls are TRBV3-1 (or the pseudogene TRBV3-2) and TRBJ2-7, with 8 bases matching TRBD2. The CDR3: CAPARGREEPYEQYF. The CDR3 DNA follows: TGTGCCCCTGCCAGAGGGCGGGAGGAACCCTACGAGCAGTACTTC.